What follows are 30 T cell receptor beta chains derived from one specimen sequenced in a study of cytomegalovirus exposure and HLA in healthy donors. PCR employed 60 Vbeta and 13 Jbeta primers. The table came from immunoSEQ multiplex PCR; TCRdb's copy has only in-frame clones and leaves some out. The sample holds 100,000 to 150,000 clones; approximately 70% are singletons and the top ten take about 4.5%. The sample taken for sequencing was PBMCs. These receptor sequences come from a man in his fifties or sixties in good health and CMV-seropositive.

This sequence joins TRBV2 and TRBJ2-5; D ambiguous. The V end lost 6 bases, the J end lost 5 bases, and 16 bases lay between the germline ends. The CDR3 contains 14 residues. Germline V gene lookup returns CDR1 SNHLY and CDR2 FYNNEI. The CDR3 DNA sequence: TGTGCCAGCAGCCCTCGCGATGTTCGTGAGACCCAGTACTTC. Protein sequence: CASSPRDVRETQYF.

The chain joins TRBV5-1 to TRBJ2-7; the match to TRBD1 covers 9 bases. Germline V gene sequence: CDR1 SGHRS, CDR2 YFSETQ. V was pared by 6 bases and J by 6 bases, with 10 bases of the junction left unmatched. CDR3 length: 14 amino acids. CDR3 amino acids: CASNPTGGRREQYF. CDR3 nucleotides: TGCGCCAGCAACCCCACAGGGGGCCGGCGCGAGCAGTACTTC.

The rearrangement uses TRBV29-1 and TRBJ2-2, with 7 bases that match TRBD1. CDR3 length equals 13 residues. V shed 3 bases, J shed 6 bases, and the junction held 4 bases outside the gene matches. From germline, CDR1 is SQVTM and CDR2 ANQGSEA. The CDR3 is CSVDRQGAGELFF. DNA for the CDR3: TGCAGCGTTGATCGACAGGGCGCCGGGGAGCTGTTTTTT.

V and J are TRBV5-1 and TRBJ2-7, with D possibly being TRBD2 (6 bases). The CDR3 has 15 residues. Germline CDR1 reads SGHRS; CDR2 reads YFSETQ. The V end lost 4 bases, the J end lost 2 bases, and 16 bases lay between the germline ends. The DNA for the CDR3 is TGCGCCAGCAGCCCGGGGGTCGGAAGAACCTACGAGCAGTACTTC. Its protein is CASSPGVGRTYEQYF.

This clone was counted between two and nine times. CDR3 region: CASSMSRARNTQYF. CDR3 DNA: TGTGCCAGTAGTATGAGCAGGGCTCGAAATACGCAGTATTTT. This sequence joins TRBV19 and TRBJ2-3; D might be TRBD1 (5 bases). The V end was cut by 3 bases, the J end by 7 bases, with 14 bases between. The CDR3 is 14 amino acids. The V gene's germline CDR1 is LNHDA and CDR2 SQIVND (reference sequence).

This chain links TRBV10-1 with TRBJ1-2; D is unresolved. Germline CDR1 is WNHNN and CDR2 is SYGVQD (reference sequence). This CDR3 comprises 11 residues. Trimming left V 6 bases short and J 8 bases short, with 10 bases between. This CDR3 is CASSGVGGYTF. The CDR3 nucleotides are TGCGCCAGCAGCGGGGTCGGGGGCTACACCTTC.

The chain recombines TRBV6-5 with TRBJ1-2; D is unclear. The germline gives CDR1 MNHEY, CDR2 SVGAGI. The CDR3 has 12 amino acids. V was trimmed by 2 bases and J by 5 bases, leaving 6 bases between them. This CDR3 is CASSYPEYGYTF. In DNA, the CDR3 is TGTGCCAGCAGTTACCCGGAGTATGGCTACACCTTC.

V is TRBV6-1 and J is TRBJ2-2, with D tentatively TRBD2 (6 bases). V dropped 2 bases and J dropped 2 bases, with 12 bases sitting between them. There are 16 residues in the CDR3. CDR1 is MNHNS and CDR2 is SASEGT in the germline V gene. CDR3 DNA: TGTGCCAGCAGTGAACAGACTAGAAGAAACACCGGGGAGCTGTTTTTT. This codes for CASSEQTRRNTGELFF.

This clone was seen a handful of times. The genes are TRBV4-1 and TRBJ2-7; 8 nucleotides line up with TRBD1. Germline assignment: CDR1 MGHRA and CDR2 YSYEKL. V lost 5 bases, J lost 4 bases, and 10 bases stayed unmatched. The CDR3 runs 15 residues. CDR3 nucleotide sequence: TGCGCCAGCAGCGGAGGGACAGGTGTGCAGTACGAGCAGTACTTC. Protein: CASSGGTGVQYEQYF.

This clone occurred once. The CDR3 sequence is CASSVVGGATGELFF. Here the CDR3 DNA reads TGTGCCAGCAGCGTAGTAGGGGGGGCCACCGGGGAGCTGTTTTTT. The chain carries TRBV9 and TRBJ2-2; D might be TRBD2 (7 bases). The V end was cut by 0 bases, the J end by 4 bases, with 10 bases between. The CDR3 is 15 residues long. In germline, CDR1 is SGDLS, CDR2 YYNGEE.

V usage is TRBV30 and J usage is TRBJ1-1; unclear D gene. Germline CDR1 and CDR2: GTSNPN and SVGIG (reference sequence). V was clipped by 0 bases and J by 1 base, with 3 bases between them. The CDR3 loop spans 12 amino acids. The CDR3 coding sequence is TGTGCCTGGAGTGTCTCGAACACTGAAGCTTTCTTT. Translated: CAWSVSNTEAFF.

This clone appeared a few times. The chain carries TRBV6-1 and TRBJ2-7; D is perhaps TRBD1 (6 bases). V was pared by 5 bases and J by 4 bases, with 9 bases between. Germline V gene lookup returns CDR1 MNHNS and CDR2 SASEGT. The CDR3 loop spans 12 amino acids. CDR3 in DNA: TGTGCCAGCAGTCCACAGGGATACGAGCAGTACTTC. Encoded protein: CASSPQGYEQYF.

This clone has a single count. This chain links TRBV6-1 with TRBJ1-1, with D unclear. V dropped 5 bases and J dropped 1 base, with 11 bases sitting between them. Germline CDR1 is MNHNS and CDR2 is SASEGT. The CDR3 is made up of 14 amino acids. This CDR3 is CASSPVHWNTEAFF. The CDR3 region has the DNA TGTGCCAGCAGTCCAGTCCATTGGAACACTGAAGCTTTCTTT.

This clone was picked up one time. The genes are TRBV18 and TRBJ2-7; TRBD1 agrees at 7 bases. The CDR3 sequence is 14 residues long. Trimming at V came to 8 bases and at J to 6 bases, leaving 13 bases not matched to a gene. Germline lookup yields CDR1 KGHSH and CDR2 LQKENI. For the CDR3, the DNA is TGTGCCAGCGGGGAGACAGGGAAAGGGGTCGAGCAGTACTTC. Translation: CASGETGKGVEQYF.

The chain couples TRBV2 to TRBJ2-7; the match to TRBD2 covers 7 bases. There are 13 residues in the CDR3. J was trimmed by 6 bases and V by 10 bases; bases with no gene match: 12. CDR1 is SNHLY, CDR2 FYNNEI, per germline. CDR3 sequence reads: CATGLVGLGEQYF. CDR3 nucleotide sequence: TGTGCCACAGGACTAGTAGGGCTCGGCGAGCAGTACTTC. Using reference TRBV2 and TRBJ2-7 for the parts outside the CDR3, the full variable domain is EPEVTQTPSHQVTQMGQEVILRCVPISNHLYFYWYRQILGQKVEFLVSFYNNEISEKSEIFDDQFSVERPDGSNFTLKIRSTKLEDSAMYFCATGLVGLGEQYFGPGTRLTVT.

The V gene is TRBV23-1, the J gene TRBJ1-1, with TRBD1 matching over 7 bases. TRBV23-1 belongs to the ORF category, with a function that is uncertain. The CDR3 extends over 16 amino acids. V trimming: 8 bases; J trimming: 4 bases; junction bases outside the gene matches: 16. The chain's CDR3 is CASPRRAGRGCTEAFF. CDR3 nucleotides: TGCGCCAGCCCCCGTAGGGCGGGCAGGGGGTGCACTGAAGCTTTCTTT.

The chain carries TRBV5-8 and TRBJ2-1; 9 positions match TRBD2. In germline, CDR1 is SGHTS, CDR2 YDEGEE. V shed 6 bases, J shed 2 bases, and the junction held 6 bases outside the gene matches. There are 15 residues in the CDR3. In DNA form, the CDR3 reads TGTGCCAGCAAAGCGGGAGGCACAGCCTACAATGAGCAGTTCTTC. This gives the protein CASKAGGTAYNEQFF.

The V and J genes are TRBV6-1 and TRBJ1-3; D gene unclear. The CDR3 length is 14 residues. V gave up 8 bases and J gave up 4 bases, with 15 bases separating them. CDR1 is MNHNS and CDR2 is SASEGT in the germline V gene. In nucleotides, the CDR3 is TGTGCCAGCGAAGTGGCGGGCCACGGAAACACCATATATTTT. It specifies CASEVAGHGNTIYF.

The rearrangement links TRBV19 to TRBJ2-1; D perhaps matches TRBD2 (6 bases). The V gene's germline CDR1 is LNHDA and CDR2 SQIVND (reference sequence). This CDR3 has 17 amino acids. V shed 4 bases and J shed 0 bases, with 16 bases lying between them. Here the CDR3 reads CASSTSRDLSSYNEQFF. CDR3 bases: TGTGCCAGTAGTACTTCCCGGGACTTGAGCTCCTACAATGAGCAGTTCTTC.

The chain carries TRBV5-1 and TRBJ1-6; D is unresolved. Deletions cut 0 bases from V and 0 bases from J, with 16 bases between. The CDR3 length is 19 residues. The germline V gene encodes CDR1 SGHRS and CDR2 YFSETQ. CDR3 loop: CASSLGRRGWSSYNSPLHF. The DNA of the CDR3 is TGCGCCAGCAGCTTGGGGCGGAGAGGATGGAGCTCCTATAATTCACCCCTCCACTTT.

This chain links TRBV5-4 with TRBJ2-2; the match to TRBD1 covers 8 bases. The germline CDR1 and CDR2 sequences are SGHNT and YYREEE (reference sequence). CDR3 length equals 15 residues. The junction had 7 bases not matched to a gene; V was cut back by 4 bases and J by 5 bases. CDR3 in amino acids: CASSKTGGGTGELFF. CDR3 coding DNA: TGTGCCAGCAGCAAAACAGGGGGAGGAACCGGGGAGCTGTTTTTT. The full variable domain, with the rest looked up from reference TRBV5-4 and TRBJ2-2, is ETGVTQSPTHLIKTRGQQVTLRCSSQSGHNTVSWYQQALGQGPQFIFQYYREEENGRGNFPPRFSGLQFPNYSSELNVNALELDDSALYLCASSKTGGGTGELFFGEGSRLTVL.

This clone was detected only a few times. The chain employs TRBV6-6 and TRBJ2-7; D unresolved. The CDR3 consists of 11 residues. Germline CDR1 reads MNHNY; CDR2 reads SVGAGI (reference sequence). Deletions cut 7 bases from V and 3 bases from J, with 7 bases between. The CDR3 reads CASTVNYEQYF. The CDR3 region has the DNA TGTGCCAGCACCGTTAACTACGAGCAGTACTTC.

This clone turned up a few times. The gene calls are TRBV6-5 and TRBJ1-5; D perhaps matches TRBD1 (5 bases). This CDR3 region has 14 residues. V was shortened by 6 bases and J by 5 bases, with 14 bases between the two germline ends. The germline gives CDR1 MNHEY, CDR2 SVGAGI. Written as DNA, the CDR3 is TGTGCCAGCAGCGTCGACAGCGTTCATCAGCCCCAGCATTTT. This sequence encodes CASSVDSVHQPQHF.

The chain employs TRBV6-6 and TRBJ1-2, with unresolved D. Trimming took off 3 bases at V and 2 bases at J, with 7 bases between the two ends. CDR3 size: 13 residues. The germline V gene has CDR1 MNHNY and CDR2 SVGAGI (reference sequence). CDR3 sequence: CASSYGTNYGYTF. The CDR3 DNA reads TGTGCCAGCAGTTATGGCACCAACTATGGCTACACCTTC.

V gene TRBV6-1 combines with J gene TRBJ1-5, with D possibly TRBD1 on 6 matching bases. Per the germline V gene, CDR1 is MNHNS and CDR2 is SASEGT. The V end lost 2 bases, the J end lost 9 bases, and 11 bases lay between the germline ends. The length of the CDR3 is 13 residues. DNA for the CDR3: TGTGCCAGCAGTGAATCGGACAGACGGCCCCAGCATTTT. Its protein product is CASSESDRRPQHF.

The J gene is TRBJ2-3, the V gene TRBV6-1, with 9 bases identical to TRBD1. This CDR3 has 14 amino acids. The trim removed 1 base at V and 5 bases at J, leaving 1 base unmatched. Germline loops: CDR1 MNHNS, CDR2 SASEGT. For the CDR3, the DNA is TGTGCCAGCAGTGAAGACAGGGGGCGAGATACGCAGTATTTT. Its protein is CASSEDRGRDTQYF.

The chain recombines TRBV9 with TRBJ1-1; 9 bases map to TRBD1. This CDR3 spans 14 amino acids. Per the germline V gene, CDR1 is SGDLS and CDR2 is YYNGEE. V gave up 3 bases and J gave up 3 bases; unmatched junction bases: 3. Here the CDR3 DNA reads TGTGCCAGCAGCGCTACAGGGGGCTACACTGAAGCTTTCTTT. Its translation is CASSATGGYTEAFF.

The chain links TRBV28 to TRBJ2-1; 10 positions agree with TRBD1. CDR1 and CDR2 (germline): MDHEN, SYDVKM. The CDR3 length is 16 residues. Losses at the gene ends were 2 bases for V and 8 bases for J; bases not matched to a gene: 9. The CDR3 reads CASSLTFGTGEYEQFF. DNA of the CDR3: TGTGCCAGCAGTTTAACATTTGGGACAGGGGAGTATGAGCAGTTCTTC.

The V and J genes are TRBV10-3 and TRBJ2-2, with D perhaps matching TRBD1 (6 bases). Germline V gene data show CDR1 as ENHRY and CDR2 as SYGVKD. V lost 4 bases to trimming and J lost 3 bases, with 21 bases between them. There are 18 residues in the CDR3. The CDR3 DNA reads TGTGCCATCAGTGGGTCCCTGGGCCGGACAGAGGACACCGGGGAGCTGTTTTTT. This encodes CAISGSLGRTEDTGELFF.

This chain joins TRBV19 and TRBJ1-2, with D tentatively TRBD1 (6 bases). CDR1 and CDR2 from the germline V gene are LNHDA and SQIVND (reference sequence). The V end was cut by 6 bases, the J end by 7 bases, with 21 bases between. The CDR3 length is 15 residues. This CDR3 reads CASSPAQGGRSGYTF. CDR3 nucleotide sequence: TGTGCCAGTAGCCCTGCACAGGGTGGAAGGAGTGGCTACACCTTC.